Below are 17 T cell receptor beta chains sequenced from a single sample in a study of cytomegalovirus exposure and HLA in healthy donors. The primer mix had 60 Vbeta and 13 Jbeta primers. Sequencing was performed with immunoSEQ multiplex PCR; in TCRdb, only in-frame clones are kept and a portion is missing. The sample consists of 250,000 to 350,000 clones, about four fifths of them appearing once. Sequenced: PBMCs. The receptors stem from a girl aged 2 to 9 in good health and CMV-seronegative.

The V gene is TRBV30, the J gene TRBJ2-5, with D possibly being TRBD1 (6 bases). CDR3 length equals 12 residues. Deletions cut 5 bases from V and 2 bases from J, with 9 bases between. Germline assignment: CDR1 GTSNPN and CDR2 SVGIG (reference sequence). The CDR3 loop is CAWETGQETQYF. For the CDR3, the DNA is TGTGCCTGGGAAACAGGGCAAGAGACCCAGTACTTC. The full variable domain, in which reference TRBV30 and TRBJ2-5 provide the parts outside the CDR3, is SQTIHQWPATLVQPVGSPLSLECTVEGTSNPNLYWYRQAAGRGLQLLFYSVGIGQISSEVPQNLSASRPQDRQFILSSKKLLLSDSGFYLCAWETGQETQYFGPGTRLLVL.

In this sample, this clone turned up once. This CDR3 reads CASSLGAPSNTEAFF. CDR3 coding DNA: TGTGCCAGCAGCTTAGGGGCCCCATCGAACACTGAAGCTTTCTTT. The rearrangement links TRBV7-2 to TRBJ1-1; D is ambiguous. Per the germline V gene, CDR1 is SGHTA and CDR2 is FQGNSA. The CDR3 consists of 15 residues. V was trimmed by 1 base and J by 1 base, leaving 10 bases between them.

The V call is TRBV10-3, the J call TRBJ2-5, with D possibly being TRBD2 (6 bases). The V gene lost 4 bases and the J gene lost 3 bases, with 6 bases spanning the gap. This CDR3 region has 12 residues. CDR1 is ENHRY and CDR2 is SYGVKD in the germline V gene. CDR3 sequence (DNA): TGTGCCATCAGTGCTAGCGAAGAGACCCAGTACTTC. Translating gives CAISASEETQYF.

CDR3 in amino acids: CASTLRGSMAGELFF. In DNA, the CDR3 is TGCGCCAGCACCCTCCGGGGGAGTATGGCCGGGGAGCTGTTTTTT. The rearrangement uses TRBV5-1 and TRBJ2-2; tentative D call: TRBD2 (6 bases). Trimming removed 6 bases from V and 6 bases from J, with 18 bases in between. The CDR3 has 15 amino acids. Germline V gene data show CDR1 as SGHRS and CDR2 as YFSETQ.

J is TRBJ1-1 and V is TRBV2, with D perhaps TRBD1 (6 bases). Germline V CDR1 and CDR2: SNHLY, FYNNEI. The CDR3 has 18 residues. Trimming removed 1 base from V and 1 base from J, with 19 bases in between. CDR3 sequence reads: CASSEVGGASLPNTEAFF. Here the CDR3 DNA reads TGTGCCAGCAGTGAAGTGGGGGGGGCTTCACTTCCGAACACTGAAGCTTTCTTT.

V usage is TRBV7-2 and J usage is TRBJ2-7; possibly TRBD2 for D (6 bases). With 5 bases removed from V and 0 bases from J, the gap between germline ends came to 14 bases. This CDR3 is 15 amino acids long. CDR1 SGHTA and CDR2 FQGNSA come from the germline V gene. The CDR3 loop reads CASSLRESASYEQYF. The CDR3 coding sequence is TGTGCCAGCAGCCTTCGGGAGTCCGCCTCCTACGAGCAGTACTTC.

The chain couples TRBV6-5 to TRBJ2-1; the D is unclear. CDR1 and CDR2 (germline): MNHEY, SVGAGI. CDR3 size: 14 residues. V lost 0 bases and J 9 bases, leaving 12 bases between the germline ends. This CDR3 reads CASSYSTGLFEQFF. DNA of the CDR3: TGTGCCAGCAGTTACTCGACTGGGTTGTTTGAGCAGTTCTTC.

This clone was counted between two and nine times. The missing conserved phenylalanine or tryptophan at the end of this CDR3 makes a read error likely. The J gene is TRBJ1-2, the V gene TRBV19; D remains unclear. Trimming took 7 bases from V and 2 from J, leaving 2 bases between them. The length of the CDR3 is 10 residues. Germline assignment: CDR1 LNHDA and CDR2 SQIVND (reference sequence). For the CDR3, the DNA is TGTGCCAGTAAGAACTATGGCTACACCCTC. This translates into CASKNYGYTL.

The chain uses TRBV11-1 and TRBJ2-1, with a weak D call TRBD2 (5 bases). The V gene's germline CDR1 is SGHAT and CDR2 FQDESV (reference sequence). CDR3 length: 14 amino acids. Trimming removed 0 bases at V and 8 bases at J, with 11 bases between. CDR3 in amino acids: CASSLAGGFYEQFF. In nucleotides, the CDR3 is TGTGCCAGCAGCTTAGCGGGCGGGTTTTATGAGCAGTTCTTC.

The chain joins TRBV7-8 to TRBJ1-3, with D maybe TRBD1 (5 bases). Trimming pared 3 bases from V and 4 bases from J, leaving 10 bases between. CDR1 is SGHVS, CDR2 FQNEAQ, per germline. CDR3 size: 14 residues. The CDR3 sequence is CASSLTVSGNTIYF. Written as DNA, the CDR3 is TGTGCCAGCAGCTTGACAGTTTCAGGAAACACCATATATTTT.

The V call is TRBV7-2, the J call TRBJ2-5; possible D gene TRBD2, 7 bases. V was trimmed by 2 bases and J by 4 bases, leaving 14 bases between them. This CDR3 is built from 15 residues. The germline gives CDR1 SGHTA, CDR2 FQGNSA. CDR3 amino acids: CASSLPRGAGETQYF. CDR3 DNA sequence: TGTGCCAGCAGCTTACCCCGGGGGGCCGGAGAGACCCAGTACTTC.

For this clone: A junction end diverges from the germline sequence, so it may reflect a read error. Within the sample, other DNA sequences also encode this same CDR3. The chain has TRBV5-4 and TRBJ1-2; the match to TRBD1 covers 10 bases. Germline loops: CDR1 SGHNT, CDR2 YYREEE (reference sequence). The CDR3 is 16 residues long. This CDR3 reads CASSLIGQGVPWGYTF. The CDR3 region has the DNA TGTGCCAGTAGCTTGATAGGACAGGGGGTGCCCTGGGGCTACACCTTC.

The J gene is TRBJ2-2, the V gene TRBV28; the match to TRBD2 covers 7 bases. Germline assignment: CDR1 MDHEN and CDR2 SYDVKM. The J segment lost 7 bases and the V segment lost 6 bases, leaving 8 bases of the junction unmatched. This CDR3 comprises 14 residues. The CDR3 region has the DNA TGTGCCAGCAGGGGGGGGAGTTTCGGCGGGGAGCTGTTTTTT. This gives the protein CASRGGSFGGELFF. Full variable domain (outside the CDR3, taken from reference TRBV28 and TRBJ2-2): DVKVTQSSRYLVKRTGEKVFLECVQDMDHENMFWYRQDPGLGLRLIYFSYDVKMKEKGDIPEGYSVSREKKERFSLILESASTNQTSMYLCASRGGSFGGELFFGEGSRLTVL.

The genes are TRBV30 and TRBJ1-5; TRBD1 matches at 7 bases. This CDR3 is 14 amino acids long. Germline V gene data show CDR1 as GTSNPN and CDR2 as SVGIG (reference sequence). Unmatched junction bases numbered 7, after V lost 1 base and J lost 7 bases. In DNA, the CDR3 is TGTGCCTGGAGTGCCAACAGGGGCGGCCAGCCCCAGCATTTT. This translates into CAWSANRGGQPQHF.

In DNA, the CDR3 is TGTGCCAGCAGCTTGACCGCTAGAGGGATAAGCTCCTACGAGCAGTACTTC. Residues: CASSLTARGISSYEQYF. The rearrangement joins TRBV7-6 to TRBJ2-7, with TRBD2 as a possible D gene (5 bases). The CDR3 sequence is 17 residues long. Germline lookup yields CDR1 SGHVS and CDR2 FNYEAQ. V was pared by 3 bases and J by 0 bases, with 18 bases between. Filled out from reference TRBV7-6 and TRBJ2-7, the complete variable domain reads GAGVSQSPRYKVTKRGQDVALRCDPISGHVSLYWYRQALGQGPEFLTYFNYEAQQDKSGLPNDRFSAERPEGSISTLTIQRTEQRDSAMYRCASSLTARGISSYEQYFGPGTRLTVT.

This rearrangement joins TRBV6-5 to TRBJ2-3, with unresolved D. Germline V CDR1 and CDR2: MNHEY, SVGAGI. V lost 2 bases and J lost 5, with 11 bases in between. CDR3 size: 14 residues. The CDR3 here is CASSYLGRGDTQYF. CDR3 sequence (DNA): TGTGCCAGCAGTTACCTAGGAAGAGGAGATACGCAGTATTTT.

The chain links TRBV4-1 to TRBJ2-1; maybe TRBD1 (6 bases). Per the germline V gene, CDR1 is MGHRA and CDR2 is YSYEKL. The V end was cut by 0 bases, the J end by 9 bases, with 15 bases between. This CDR3 region has 15 residues. In DNA, the CDR3 is TGCGCCAGCAGCCAAGATCTCACAGGGATGGGTGAGCAGTTCTTC. It yields the protein CASSQDLTGMGEQFF.